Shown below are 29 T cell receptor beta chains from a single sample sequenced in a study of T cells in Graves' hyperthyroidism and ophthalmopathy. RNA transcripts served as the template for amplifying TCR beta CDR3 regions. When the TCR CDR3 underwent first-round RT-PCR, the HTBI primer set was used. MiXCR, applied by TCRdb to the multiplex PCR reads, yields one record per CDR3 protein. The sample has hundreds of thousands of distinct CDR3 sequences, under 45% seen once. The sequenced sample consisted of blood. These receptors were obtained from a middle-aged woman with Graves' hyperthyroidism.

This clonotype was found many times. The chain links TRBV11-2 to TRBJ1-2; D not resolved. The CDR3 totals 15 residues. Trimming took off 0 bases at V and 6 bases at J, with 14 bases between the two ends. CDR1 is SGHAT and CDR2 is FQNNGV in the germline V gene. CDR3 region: CASSLERLAGNGYTF. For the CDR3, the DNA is TGTGCCAGCAGCTTAGAGAGGCTGGCGGGGAATGGCTACACCTTC.

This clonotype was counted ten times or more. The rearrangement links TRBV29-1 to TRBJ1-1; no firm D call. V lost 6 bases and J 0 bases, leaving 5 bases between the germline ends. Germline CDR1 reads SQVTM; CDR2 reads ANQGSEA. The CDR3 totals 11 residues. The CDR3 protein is CSVQVNTEAFF. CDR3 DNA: TGCAGCGTGCAGGTGAACACTGAAGCTTTCTTT. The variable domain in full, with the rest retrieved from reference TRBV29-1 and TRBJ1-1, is SAVISQKPSRDICQRGTSLTIQCQVDSQVTMMFWYRQQPGQSLTLIATANQGSEATYESGFVIDKFPISRPNLTFSTLTVSNMSPEDSSIYLCSVQVNTEAFFGQGTRLTVV.

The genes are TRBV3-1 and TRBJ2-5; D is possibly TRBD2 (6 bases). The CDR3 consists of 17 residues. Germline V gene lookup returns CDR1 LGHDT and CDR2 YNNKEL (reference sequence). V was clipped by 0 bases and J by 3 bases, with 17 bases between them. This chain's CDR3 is CASSQDPLYRGKETQYF. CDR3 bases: TGTGCCAGCAGCCAAGATCCACTCTACCGCGGGAAAGAGACCCAGTACTTC.

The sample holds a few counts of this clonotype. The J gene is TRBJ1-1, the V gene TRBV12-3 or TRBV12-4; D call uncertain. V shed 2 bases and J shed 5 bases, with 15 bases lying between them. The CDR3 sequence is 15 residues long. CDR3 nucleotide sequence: TGTGCCAGCAGTTTACTGGCTCCCAAGGGAACTGAAGCTTTCTTT. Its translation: CASSLLAPKGTEAFF.

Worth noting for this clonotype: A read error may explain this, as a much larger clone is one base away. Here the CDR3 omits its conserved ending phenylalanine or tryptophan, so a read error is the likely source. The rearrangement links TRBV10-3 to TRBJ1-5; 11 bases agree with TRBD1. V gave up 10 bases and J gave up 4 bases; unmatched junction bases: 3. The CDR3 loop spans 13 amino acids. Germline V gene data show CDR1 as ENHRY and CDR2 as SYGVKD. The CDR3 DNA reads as TGTGCCACCGGACAGGGGGCGAATCAGCCCCAGCATTCT. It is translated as CATGQGANQPQHS.

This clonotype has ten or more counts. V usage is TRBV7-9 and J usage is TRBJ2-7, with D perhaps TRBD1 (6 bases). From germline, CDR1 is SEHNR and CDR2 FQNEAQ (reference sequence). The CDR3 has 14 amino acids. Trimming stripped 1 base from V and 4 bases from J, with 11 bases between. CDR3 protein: CASSLESGTYEQYF. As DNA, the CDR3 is TGTGCCAGCAGCTTAGAAAGTGGGACATACGAGCAGTACTTC. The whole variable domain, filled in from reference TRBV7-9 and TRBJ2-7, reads DTGVSQNPRHKITKRGQNVTFRCDPISEHNRLYWYRQTLGQGPEFLTYFQNEAQLEKSRLLSDRFSAERPKGSFSTLEIQRTEQGDSAMYLCASSLESGTYEQYFGPGTRLTVT.

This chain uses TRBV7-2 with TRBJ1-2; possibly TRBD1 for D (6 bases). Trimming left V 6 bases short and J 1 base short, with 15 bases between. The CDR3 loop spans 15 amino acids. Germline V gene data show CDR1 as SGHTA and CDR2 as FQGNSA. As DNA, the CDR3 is TGTGCCAGCAGTCCCCGGGACATCCGTAACTATGGCTACACCTTC. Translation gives CASSPRDIRNYGYTF.

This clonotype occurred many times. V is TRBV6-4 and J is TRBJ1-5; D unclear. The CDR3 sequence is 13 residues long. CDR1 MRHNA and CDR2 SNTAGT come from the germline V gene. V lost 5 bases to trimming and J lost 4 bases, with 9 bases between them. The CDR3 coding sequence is TGTGCCAGCAGTATCCAGGAAAATCAGCCCCAGCATTTT. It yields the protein CASSIQENQPQHF.

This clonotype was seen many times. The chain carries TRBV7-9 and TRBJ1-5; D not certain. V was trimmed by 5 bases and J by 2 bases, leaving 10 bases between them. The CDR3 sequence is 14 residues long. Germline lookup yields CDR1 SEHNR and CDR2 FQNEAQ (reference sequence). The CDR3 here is CASSPSVGNQPQHF. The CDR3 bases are TGTGCCAGCAGCCCATCCGTGGGCAATCAGCCCCAGCATTTT.

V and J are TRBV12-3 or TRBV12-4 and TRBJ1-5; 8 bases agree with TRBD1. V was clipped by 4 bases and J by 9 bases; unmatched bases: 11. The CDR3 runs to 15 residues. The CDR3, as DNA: TGTGCCAGCAGTTACCCCAGGGGGCGGCCGGGGCCCCAGCATTTT. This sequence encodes CASSYPRGRPGPQHF.

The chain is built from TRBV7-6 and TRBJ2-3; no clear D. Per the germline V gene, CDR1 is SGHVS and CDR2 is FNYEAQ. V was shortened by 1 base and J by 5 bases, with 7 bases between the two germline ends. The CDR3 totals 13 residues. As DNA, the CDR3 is TGTGCCAGCAGCTTAGTCTGGGGAGATACGCAGTATTTT. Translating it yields CASSLVWGDTQYF. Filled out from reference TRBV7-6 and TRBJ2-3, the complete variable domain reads GAGVSQSPRYKVTKRGQDVALRCDPISGHVSLYWYRQALGQGPEFLTYFNYEAQQDKSGLPNDRFSAERPEGSISTLTIQRTEQRDSAMYRCASSLVWGDTQYFGPGTRLTVL.

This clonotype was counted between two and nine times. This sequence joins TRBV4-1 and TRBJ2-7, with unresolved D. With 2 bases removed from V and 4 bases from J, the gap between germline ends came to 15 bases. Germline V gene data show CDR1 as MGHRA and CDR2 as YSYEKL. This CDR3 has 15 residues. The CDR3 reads CASSQSDFLVYEQYF. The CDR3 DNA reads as TGCGCCAGCAGCCAATCTGACTTCCTGGTATACGAGCAGTACTTC.

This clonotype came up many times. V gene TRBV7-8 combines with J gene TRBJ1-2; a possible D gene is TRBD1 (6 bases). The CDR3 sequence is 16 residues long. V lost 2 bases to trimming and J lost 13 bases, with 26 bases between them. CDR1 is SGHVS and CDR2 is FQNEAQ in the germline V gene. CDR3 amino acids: CASSLYLPGATAASTF. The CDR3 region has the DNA TGTGCCAGCAGCTTATATCTCCCGGGGGCGACGGCGGCTAGCACCTTC. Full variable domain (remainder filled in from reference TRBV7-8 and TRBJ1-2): GAGVSQSPRYKVAKRGQDVALRCDPISGHVSLFWYQQALGQGPEFLTYFQNEAQLDKSGLPSDRFFAERPEGSVSTLKIQRTQQEDSAVYLCASSLYLPGATAASTFGSGTRLTVV.

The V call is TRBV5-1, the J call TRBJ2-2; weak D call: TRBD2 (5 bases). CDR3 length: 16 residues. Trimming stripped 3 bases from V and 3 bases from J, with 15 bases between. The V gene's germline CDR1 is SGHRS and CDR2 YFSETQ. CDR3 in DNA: TGCGCCAGCAGCTGGGCCGAGATGAGGGACACCGGGGAGCTGTTTTTT. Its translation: CASSWAEMRDTGELFF. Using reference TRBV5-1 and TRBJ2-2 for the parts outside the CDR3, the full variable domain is KAGVTQTPRYLIKTRGQQVTLSCSPISGHRSVSWYQQTPGQGLQFLFEYFSETQRNKGNFPGRFSGRQFSNSRSEMNVSTLELGDSALYLCASSWAEMRDTGELFFGEGSRLTVL.

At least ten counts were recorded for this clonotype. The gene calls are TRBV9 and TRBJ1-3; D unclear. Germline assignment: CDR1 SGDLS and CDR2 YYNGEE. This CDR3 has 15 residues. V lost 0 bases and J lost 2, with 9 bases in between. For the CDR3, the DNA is TGTGCCAGCAGCGTAGAACCAAGGCCTGGAAACACCATATATTTT. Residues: CASSVEPRPGNTIYF.

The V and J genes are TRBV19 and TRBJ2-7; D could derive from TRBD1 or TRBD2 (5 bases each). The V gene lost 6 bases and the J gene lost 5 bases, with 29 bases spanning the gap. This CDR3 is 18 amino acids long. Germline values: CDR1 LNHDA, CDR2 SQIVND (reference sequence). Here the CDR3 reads CASSAMGPSTLLAHEQYF. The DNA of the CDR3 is TGTGCCAGTAGCGCCATGGGGCCGTCGACTCTTCTAGCCCACGAGCAGTACTTC.

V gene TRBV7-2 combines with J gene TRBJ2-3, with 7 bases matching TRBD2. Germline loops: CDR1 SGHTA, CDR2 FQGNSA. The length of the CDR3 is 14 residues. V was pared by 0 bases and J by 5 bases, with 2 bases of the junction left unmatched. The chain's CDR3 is CASSLAREQDTQYF. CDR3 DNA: TGTGCCAGCAGCTTAGCGCGGGAGCAAGATACGCAGTATTTT.

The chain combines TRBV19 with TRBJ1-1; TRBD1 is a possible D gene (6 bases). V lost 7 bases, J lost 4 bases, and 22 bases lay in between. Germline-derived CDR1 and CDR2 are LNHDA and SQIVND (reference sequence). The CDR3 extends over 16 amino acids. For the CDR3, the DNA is TGTGCCAGTATTCCCAACGCCCCCAGGGGATTCACTGAAGCTTTCTTT. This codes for CASIPNAPRGFTEAFF.

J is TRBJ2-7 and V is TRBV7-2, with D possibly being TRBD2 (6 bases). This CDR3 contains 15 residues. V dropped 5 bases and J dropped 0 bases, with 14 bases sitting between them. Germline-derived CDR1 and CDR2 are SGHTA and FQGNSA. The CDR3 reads CASSTAGFRSYEQYF. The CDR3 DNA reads TGTGCCAGCAGCACTGCGGGGTTCCGCTCCTACGAGCAGTACTTC.

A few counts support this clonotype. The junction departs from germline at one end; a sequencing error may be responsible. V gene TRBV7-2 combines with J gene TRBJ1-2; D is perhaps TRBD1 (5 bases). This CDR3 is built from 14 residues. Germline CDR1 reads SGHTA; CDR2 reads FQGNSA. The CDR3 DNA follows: TGCGCCAGCAGCCCCCCTCAGGGCCCCTATGGCTACACCTTC. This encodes CASSPPQGPYGYTF.

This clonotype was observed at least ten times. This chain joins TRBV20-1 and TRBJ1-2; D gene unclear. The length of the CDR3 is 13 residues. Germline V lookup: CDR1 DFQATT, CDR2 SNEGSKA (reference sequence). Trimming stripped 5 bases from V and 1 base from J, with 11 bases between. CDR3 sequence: CSAPQQINYGYTF. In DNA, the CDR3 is TGCAGTGCTCCGCAGCAAATTAACTATGGCTACACCTTC.

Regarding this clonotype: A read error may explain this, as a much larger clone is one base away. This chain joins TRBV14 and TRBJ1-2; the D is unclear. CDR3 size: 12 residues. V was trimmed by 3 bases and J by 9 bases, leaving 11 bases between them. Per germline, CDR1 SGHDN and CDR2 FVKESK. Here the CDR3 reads CASSQIGLSYTF. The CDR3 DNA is TGTGCCAGCAGCCAGATAGGTTTGAGCTACACCTTC.

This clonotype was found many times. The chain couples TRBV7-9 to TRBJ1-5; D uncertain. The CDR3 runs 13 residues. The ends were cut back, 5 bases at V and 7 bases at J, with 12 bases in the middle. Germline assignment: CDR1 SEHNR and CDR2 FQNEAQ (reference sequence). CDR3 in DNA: TGTGCCAGCAGCCCGATGGGGTACCAGCCCCAGCATTTT. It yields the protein CASSPMGYQPQHF.

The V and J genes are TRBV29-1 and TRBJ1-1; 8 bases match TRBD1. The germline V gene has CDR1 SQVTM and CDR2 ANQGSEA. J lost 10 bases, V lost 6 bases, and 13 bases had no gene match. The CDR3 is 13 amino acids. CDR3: CSVQSTGGGRAFF. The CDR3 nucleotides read TGCAGCGTCCAAAGTACAGGGGGGGGGAGAGCTTTCTTT.

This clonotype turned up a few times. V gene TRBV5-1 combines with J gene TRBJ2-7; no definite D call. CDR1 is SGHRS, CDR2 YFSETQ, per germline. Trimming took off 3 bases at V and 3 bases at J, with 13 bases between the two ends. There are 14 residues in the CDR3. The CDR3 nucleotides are TGCGCCAGCAGCTACCAGGAAAGTAGCTACGAGCAGTACTTC. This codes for CASSYQESSYEQYF.

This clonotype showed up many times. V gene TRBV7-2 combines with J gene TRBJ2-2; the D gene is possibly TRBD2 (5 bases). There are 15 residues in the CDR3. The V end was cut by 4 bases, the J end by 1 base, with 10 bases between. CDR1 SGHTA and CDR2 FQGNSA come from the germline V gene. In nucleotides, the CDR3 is TGTGCCAGCAGCTCAGCGGTGAAGAACACCGGGGAGCTGTTTTTT. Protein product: CASSSAVKNTGELFF.

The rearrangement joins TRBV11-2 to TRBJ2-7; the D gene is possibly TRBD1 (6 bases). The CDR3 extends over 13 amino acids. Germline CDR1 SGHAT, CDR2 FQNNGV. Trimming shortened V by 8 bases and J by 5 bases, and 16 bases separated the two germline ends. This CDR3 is CASSQKYRDEQYF. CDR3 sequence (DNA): TGTGCCAGCTCCCAGAAATACAGGGACGAGCAGTACTTC.

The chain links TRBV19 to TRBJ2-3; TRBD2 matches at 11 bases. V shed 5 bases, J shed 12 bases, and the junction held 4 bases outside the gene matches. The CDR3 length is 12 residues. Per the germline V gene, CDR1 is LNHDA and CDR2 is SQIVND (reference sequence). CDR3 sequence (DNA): TGTGCCAGTAGTCGACTAGCGGGAAGTCAGTATTTT. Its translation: CASSRLAGSQYF.

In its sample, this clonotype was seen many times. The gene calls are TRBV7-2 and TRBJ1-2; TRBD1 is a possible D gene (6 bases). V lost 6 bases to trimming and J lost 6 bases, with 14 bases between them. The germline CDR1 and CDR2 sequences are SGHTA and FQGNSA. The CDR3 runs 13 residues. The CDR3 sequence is CASSRAGADGYTF. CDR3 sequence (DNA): TGTGCCAGCAGTCGGGCAGGGGCGGATGGCTACACCTTC.